This paragraph reports one T cell receptor beta chain. Its antigen is as yet unknown. Clones were sequenced by immunoSEQ multiplex PCR, and TCRdb holds only the in-frame ones, with some missing. Among around 120,000 clones listed, approximately 85% were seen once. This CDR3 is 11 amino acids long. CDR1 is DFQATT and CDR2 is SNEGSKA in the germline V gene (reference sequence). Trimming left V 3 bases short and J 5 bases short, with 5 bases between. The source of the sample is a study of T cell responses to AZD1222 COVID-19 vaccine. Study-wide results and caveats: Clonal diversity was possibly underestimated; the donors were predominantly white British and more often female.

The rearrangement joins TRBV20-1 to TRBJ2-1; D gene ambiguous. The sequences come from peripheral blood, collected on day 0 of AZD1222 vaccination. This TCR was sampled from an adult in good health. This CDR3 reads CSARADNEQFF. In nucleotides, the CDR3 is TGCAGTGCTAGGGCCGACAATGAGCAGTTCTTC.